In this sample, the clone carrying this TCR beta chain turned up a few times. Its specificity is not known. The entry originates in a study of neurological immune-mediated disorders. Whole-study findings and limits: Multiple sclerosis patients had less TCR clonal expansion than even healthy controls, unlike HTLV-1-associated myelopathy.

CDR1 is SGHRS, CDR2 YFSETQ, per germline. This CDR3 contains 13 residues. V was shortened by 4 bases and J by 4 bases, with 11 bases between the two germline ends. Maryland, USA blood bank volunteers served as healthy controls. PBMCs numbering 2 million and stored at -80 C yielded the unsorted libraries. Synthesis of cDNA was performed by 5'RACE using 10-nucleotide random UMIs. TCRdb reanalysed the 5' RACE reads using MiXCR and keeps one entry per CDR3 protein. The data hold 35,000 to 40,000 distinct CDR3 sequences, with around 6.8% observed a single time. V gene TRBV5-1 combines with J gene TRBJ2-5; D uncertain. Material: PBMCs. The receptor was derived from a woman aged 40-49 years in good health. This CDR3 is CASSLDPGETQYF. CDR3 bases: TGCGCCAGCAGCCTTGATCCCGGAGAGACCCAGTACTTC.